A selection of T cell receptor beta chains follows, all from one sample in a study of blood T cells in healthy people across ages. TCRdb used MiXCR to reprocess the 5' RACE reads, holding one entry per CDR3 protein. There are roughly 550,000 distinct CDR3 sequences in the sample; about 24% occur only once, and 7.5% to 9% lies in the top ten. The sample also formed part of further work on T cells of mothers and their children.

Sequencing was performed on blood. The receptors derive from a boy between 10 and 17 years old in good health. Both conserved end residues are part of each CDR3. Each record gives: V gene, D gene, clone size, J gene, CDR3 DNA, CDR3 protein. D genes are given only for firm matches. Clone size, where shown, is once, few, many, or a class for clones that have expanded.

V: TRBV19; D: NA; size: few; J: TRBJ1-5; DNA: TGTGCCAGTAGTATTATGGGTCAGAGCAATCAGCCCCAGCATTTT; CDR3: CASSIMGQSNQPQHF
V: TRBV28; D: NA; size: NA; J: TRBJ1-3; DNA: TGTGCCAGCAGTCCCGTTAGTTCTGGAAACACCATATATTTT; CDR3: CASSPVSSGNTIYF
V: TRBV7-2; D: TRBD1; size: NA; J: TRBJ2-2; DNA: TGTGCCAGCAGCCCCTACGTGGGACAGGGCCCAACGAACACCGGGGAGCTGTTTTTT; CDR3: CASSPYVGQGPTNTGELFF
V: TRBV7-9; D: NA; size: few; J: TRBJ1-4; DNA: TGTGCCAGCAACGAGCCCGGGACCAGGGGTGAAAAACTGTTTTTT; CDR3: CASNEPGTRGEKLFF
V: TRBV7-2; D: NA; size: many; J: TRBJ2-7; DNA: TGTGCCAGCAGCTCCGACAGGAGCTCCTACGAGCAGTACTTC; CDR3: CASSSDRSSYEQYF
V: TRBV9; D: NA; size: few; J: TRBJ1-1; DNA: TGTGCCAGCAGCGCCCCCGCCAGAGAAACCAACACTGAAGCTTTCTTT; CDR3: CASSAPARETNTEAFF
V: TRBV25-1; D: NA; size: NA; J: TRBJ2-1; DNA: TGTGCCAGCAGTCCGGGGGAACCAGCCGTCGATGAGCAGTTCTTC; CDR3: CASSPGEPAVDEQFF
V: TRBV20-1; D: NA; size: few; J: TRBJ1-4; DNA: TGCAGTGCCATCCACAGGGATGGGGAAAAACTGTTTTTT; CDR3: CSAIHRDGEKLFF
V: TRBV6-2/TRBV6-3; D: TRBD1; size: NA; J: TRBJ2-7; DNA: TGTGCCAGCAGCTGGACAGGGAAGTACGAGCAGTACTTC; CDR3: CASSWTGKYEQYF
V: TRBV20-1; D: TRBD2; size: NA; J: TRBJ2-7; DNA: TGCAGTGCTCGGGGACTAGCGGGGGTAATCTCCTACGAGCAGTACTTC; CDR3: CSARGLAGVISYEQYF
V: TRBV25-1; D: NA; size: NA; J: TRBJ2-3; DNA: TGTGCCAGCAGAAAGGAGTGGGATACGCAGTATTTT; CDR3: CASRKEWDTQYF
V: TRBV11-1; D: NA; size: NA; J: TRBJ1-2; DNA: TGTGCCAGCAGCCTACAGGGCCGTGGCTACACCTTC; CDR3: CASSLQGRGYTF
V: TRBV27; D: NA; size: few; J: TRBJ2-1; DNA: TGTGCCAGCAGGAAGTACAATGAGCAGTTCTTC; CDR3: CASRKYNEQFF
V: TRBV27; D: NA; size: few; J: TRBJ2-2; DNA: TGTGCCACTGGGACGGACTACACCGGGGAGCTGTTTTTT; CDR3: CATGTDYTGELFF
V: TRBV6-1; D: NA; size: NA; J: TRBJ1-5; DNA: TGTGCCAGCAAAATTCCGGGACACATTACATTCGATCAGCCCCAGCATTTT; CDR3: CASKIPGHITFDQPQHF
V: TRBV29-1; D: TRBD1; size: once; J: TRBJ2-2; DNA: TGCAGCGCTGGACAGGGGGCGGCTACGAACACCGGGGAGCTGTTTTTT; CDR3: CSAGQGAATNTGELFF
V: TRBV15; D: NA; size: few; J: TRBJ1-1; DNA: TGTGCCACCAGCAGAGATAGGTCAGGTGAAGCTTTCTTT; CDR3: CATSRDRSGEAFF
V: TRBV7-2; D: NA; size: few; J: TRBJ1-1; DNA: TGTGCCAGCAGCCCCCCGACATGGAAGGGAGGCACTGAAGCTTTCTTT; CDR3: CASSPPTWKGGTEAFF
V: TRBV12-3/TRBV12-4; D: NA; size: few; J: TRBJ1-2; DNA: TGTGCCAGCAGCCCGTCACGAGCGAACTATGGCTACACCTTC; CDR3: CASSPSRANYGYTF
V: TRBV7-2; D: TRBD1; size: NA; J: TRBJ1-4; DNA: TGTGCCAGCAGCGTCTCAGTTGGACAGGCAGGTGAAAAACTGTTTTTT; CDR3: CASSVSVGQAGEKLFF
V: TRBV4-1; D: NA; size: NA; J: TRBJ2-1; DNA: TGCGCCAGCAGCCAAGGAGCAAATAGAGGCGATGAGCAGTTCTTC; CDR3: CASSQGANRGDEQFF
V: TRBV12-3/TRBV12-4; D: NA; size: NA; J: TRBJ1-5; DNA: TGTGCCAGCACCGCATCCGGGTTGCGAAATCAGCCCCAGCATTTT; CDR3: CASTASGLRNQPQHF
V: TRBV6-1; D: NA; size: NA; J: TRBJ1-4; DNA: TGTGCCAGCAGTGCCCACAGCGCAACTAATGAAAAACTGTTTTTT; CDR3: CASSAHSATNEKLFF
V: TRBV6-6; D: TRBD1; size: NA; J: TRBJ2-5; DNA: TGTGCCAGCAGCTCGGGACAGGGTGCAGAGACCCAGTACTTC; CDR3: CASSSGQGAETQYF
V: TRBV3-1; D: NA; size: few; J: TRBJ2-3; DNA: TGTGCCAGCAGCCAACCCCGGGGGGCTAGCACAGATACGCAGTATTTT; CDR3: CASSQPRGASTDTQYF
V: TRBV6-5; D: NA; size: few; J: TRBJ1-1; DNA: TGTGCCAGCAGAGTCAATCGAGGGACGGGAGCTTTCTTT; CDR3: CASRVNRGTGAFF
V: TRBV9; D: NA; size: few; J: TRBJ1-1; DNA: TGTGCCAGCAGCCCCGGGACCCGTTTGAACACTGAAGCTTTCTTT; CDR3: CASSPGTRLNTEAFF
V: TRBV7-2; D: NA; size: NA; J: TRBJ2-7; DNA: TGTGCCAGCAGCCTGACAAGGGAGCTGTACTTC; CDR3: CASSLTRELYF
V: TRBV6-5; D: NA; size: NA; J: TRBJ1-1; DNA: TGTGCCAGCAGTTACTTGGGGGGAACTGAAGCTTTCTTT; CDR3: CASSYLGGTEAFF
V: TRBV24-1; D: TRBD1; size: NA; J: TRBJ2-7; DNA: TGTGCCACCAGTGATTTCGGCCAGGGGGCCTACGAGCAGTACTTC; CDR3: CATSDFGQGAYEQYF
V: TRBV7-2; D: TRBD1; size: NA; J: TRBJ2-1; DNA: TGTGCCAGCAGCCAGACCCGGGACAGGGACCCCAATGAGCAGTTCTTC; CDR3: CASSQTRDRDPNEQFF
V: TRBV7-8; D: TRBD2; size: NA; J: TRBJ2-1; DNA: TGTGCCAGCAGCCCTCTAGGGCGGGAGAACCCCACTGAGCAGTTCTTC; CDR3: CASSPLGRENPTEQFF
V: TRBV5-1; D: NA; size: few; J: TRBJ2-7; DNA: TGCGCCAGCAGCTTGGTCGACTTTAGCTCCTACGAGCAGTACTTC; CDR3: CASSLVDFSSYEQYF
V: TRBV7-2; D: NA; size: NA; J: TRBJ1-2; DNA: TGTGCCAGCAGCGCCCAGCGGGGGAGTCCTAACTATGGCTACACCTTC; CDR3: CASSAQRGSPNYGYTF